The TCR beta chain described here comes from a study of blood T cell repertoires in COVID-19 (dated by TCRdb to about 2020). Study-level background: Collaborator samples came from the United States, Italy and Spain and covered acute and convalescent phases of COVID-19. Nearly every sample came with metadata listing a de-identified subject ID, COVID-19 status, age in years and sex. Samples came from the ongoing ImmuneRACE study (first 160 participants) plus 1,254 subjects from 6 global collaborators. Where HLA class I and class II types were available, the types were taken from metadata supplied by the sample provider, not from assay-based typing. The material from the prospective study consisted of cDNA or gDNA derived from T cells, B-cell-depleted T cells, or PBMCs. Subjects who had been exposed to COVID-19, were actively infected with it, or had recovered from it provided the deeply sampled blood TCRbeta repertoires that made up the dataset. The repertoires were released in a freely available public database meant as a resource for research on the immune response to SARS-CoV-2.

The immunoSEQ Assay, a bias-controlled multiplex PCR, was used to amplify TCRbeta CDR3 regions from genomic DNA. For the original study's pipeline: Nucleated cell counts per sample were estimated from amplification of reference gene primers within the assay. Sequence reads were collapsed and filtered to measure the absolute abundance of every unique TCRbeta CDR3 rearrangement. For each sample, productive Simpson clonality was calculated as the square root of Simpson's diversity index across productive rearrangements. TCRdb's version of the immuneACCESS table is confined to in-frame rearrangements and falls short of the full clone set. An unresolved V gene accounts for under half of the shortfall where checked; the remainder is of unknown origin. The V and J calls and clone size were taken over from that table, and D and trimming were inferred from the DNA. The sample table records approximately 140,000 clones; around 90% of these occur just once. The ten largest make up roughly 10% of the sample.

The paper as a whole reports these results and caveats: How much clinical and demographic metadata was included differed by source and by participant, and the metadata was provided uncurated.

Each collaborating institution followed its own protocols to collect whole blood in K2EDTA tubes. For TCRbeta analysis, collaborators shipped samples in one of three forms: frozen whole blood, isolated PBMCs, or DNA extracted from either of those sample types. V has 3 bases trimmed and J has 4 bases trimmed; junction bases matching no gene number 5. The CDR3 covers 14 residues, taking in both the cysteine and the phenylalanine. Solely the CDR3 DNA is kept, with 42 bases framed from the first base. CDR1 and CDR2 (MDHEN, SYDVKM) derive from the germline V gene. Details on this clone: What antigen it recognizes has not been identified. No per-base quality is available; no much larger clone lies one base away.

This TCR was sampled from a man aged 55-75 years with active or convalescent COVID-19. Source material: peripheral blood. The chain is encoded by TRBV28 joined to TRBJ1-1, and TRBD1 aligns with 7 junction nucleotides. CDR3 reads: CASSLRRGPTEAFF. In nucleotide form, the sequence is TGTGCCAGCAGTTTGAGGAGGGGGCCCACTGAAGCTTTCTTT.